These 32 T cell receptor beta chains were sequenced from one sample in a study of vaccination effects on CD4 cells after COVID-19. No antigens are known for them. Isolating CD4+ T cells followed approximately 11 days of culture. All study participants received two doses of BNT162b2 or mRNA-1273 vaccine. Clones were read by immunoSEQ multiplex PCR, and TCRdb kept only the in-frame ones, dropping some. The sample gives around 69,000 clones, 65% to 80% of which show up once; 2.4% is in the top ten. The source was CD4+ T cells from PBMCs cultured without peptide, collected after COVID-19 vaccination. These receptors were taken from a human donor who received a COVID-19 vaccine.

The chain joins TRBV5-4 to TRBJ2-2, with TRBD1 matching 7 bases. This CDR3 spans 14 amino acids. The ends lost 4 bases at V and 5 bases at J; junction bases unmatched: 5. From germline, CDR1 is SGHNT and CDR2 YYREEE (reference sequence). CDR3 residues: CASSRDSPTGELFF. DNA for the CDR3: TGTGCCAGCAGCCGGGACAGCCCTACCGGGGAGCTGTTTTTT.

The chain recombines TRBV19 with TRBJ1-1; D unresolved. The V and J ends lost 3 bases and 11 bases respectively, with 16 bases between them. The germline CDR1 and CDR2 sequences are LNHDA and SQIVND (reference sequence). This CDR3 has 13 amino acids. The DNA of the CDR3 is TGTGCCAGTAGTATGGCCCGAGACGTTGAGGCTTTCTTT. Translation gives CASSMARDVEAFF. Together with reference TRBV19 and TRBJ1-1, the CDR3 gives the full variable domain: DGGITQSPKYLFRKEGQNVTLSCEQNLNHDAMYWYRQDPGQGLRLIYYSQIVNDFQKGDIAEGYSVSREKKESFPLTVTSAQKNPTAFYLCASSMARDVEAFFGQGTRLTVV.

The chain uses TRBV5-4 and TRBJ2-3; 8 positions agree with TRBD2. CDR3 length: 16 amino acids. V lost 2 bases and J lost 2; bases outside the gene matches: 7. CDR1 is SGHNT, CDR2 YYREEE, per germline (reference sequence). The CDR3, as DNA: TGTGCCAGCAGCTTACGGAGCGGGGGAGTCACAGATACGCAGTATTTT. Its protein is CASSLRSGGVTDTQYF.

This clone was seen a handful of times. V is TRBV10-3 and J is TRBJ1-2, with D possibly matching TRBD1 (5 bases). Looked up from germline, CDR1 is ENHRY and CDR2 is SYGVKD. The CDR3 is 13 amino acids. Trimming took 4 bases from V and 2 from J, leaving 8 bases between them. Here the CDR3 DNA reads TGTGCCATCAGTGCGACAGAAAACTATGGCTACACCTTC. Its translation: CAISATENYGYTF.

The chain recombines TRBV30 with TRBJ1-6; D gene ambiguous. Trimming removed 2 bases at V and 9 bases at J, with 11 bases between. Germline V gene lookup returns CDR1 GTSNPN and CDR2 SVGIG (reference sequence). The CDR3 totals 13 residues. Here the CDR3 DNA reads TGTGCCTGGAGTTTGACTCTGGGTTCACCCCTCCACTTT. As protein: CAWSLTLGSPLHF.

Only a few counts were recorded for this clone. The chain employs TRBV29-1 and TRBJ1-1; the match to TRBD1 covers 9 bases. This CDR3 has 15 residues. V trimming: 7 bases; J trimming: 1 base; junction bases outside the gene matches: 10. Germline CDR1 SQVTM, CDR2 ANQGSEA. Here the CDR3 reads CSATLMGQGNTEAFF. The DNA for the CDR3 is TGCAGCGCCACCTTAATGGGACAGGGGAACACTGAAGCTTTCTTT.

V usage is TRBV5-3 and J usage is TRBJ1-6, with TRBD1 matching 7 bases. TRBV5-3 is an ORF, with its function uncertain. J was trimmed by 0 bases and V by 4 bases; bases with no gene match: 4. The CDR3 length is 16 residues. CDR3 region: CARSATGSSYNSPLHF. The CDR3 DNA reads as TGTGCCAGAAGCGCGACAGGGAGCTCCTATAATTCACCCCTCCACTTT.

This chain links TRBV2 with TRBJ1-4; D not certain. There are 14 residues in the CDR3. In germline, CDR1 is SNHLY, CDR2 FYNNEI. With 3 bases removed from V and 10 bases from J, the gap between germline ends came to 15 bases. The DNA of the CDR3 is TGTGCCAGCAGTGACCAGCGGGGAATGGTAAAACTGTTTTTT. Translating gives CASSDQRGMVKLFF.

The V call is TRBV6-2 or TRBV6-3, the J call TRBJ1-4; D not resolved. CDR1 MNHEY and CDR2 SVGEGT come from the germline V gene. V lost 5 bases to trimming and J lost 3 bases, with 10 bases between them. This CDR3 has 14 amino acids. The CDR3 nucleotides are TGTGCCAGCAGTCGACTGAGGGCTAATGAAAAACTGTTTTTT. It codes for CASSRLRANEKLFF.

J is TRBJ1-6 and V is TRBV18, with D perhaps TRBD1 (5 bases). This CDR3 is 15 amino acids long. Germline CDR1 reads KGHSH; CDR2 reads LQKENI. Between the trimmed V and J ends, which lost 0 bases and 7 bases, there was a span of 10 bases. CDR3 region: CASSPPNDRNSPLHF. CDR3 DNA sequence: TGTGCCAGCTCACCACCGAATGACAGAAATTCACCCCTCCACTTT.

This clone appeared once. The rearrangement joins TRBV6-1 to TRBJ2-5; TRBD2 agrees at 7 bases. The V segment lost 2 bases and the J segment 2 bases; nucleotides outside the gene matches: 5. The CDR3 contains 15 residues. The germline V gene encodes CDR1 MNHNS and CDR2 SASEGT. CDR3 sequence: CASSEWGGGQETQYF. CDR3 nucleotides: TGTGCCAGCAGTGAATGGGGGGGTGGACAAGAGACCCAGTACTTC.

The chain links TRBV29-1 to TRBJ2-5; 7 bases match TRBD2. J lost 7 bases, V lost 3 bases, and 14 bases had no gene match. Germline loops: CDR1 SQVTM, CDR2 ANQGSEA. The CDR3 is 15 amino acids. CDR3 sequence reads: CSVESPLAELRTQYF. CDR3 in DNA: TGCAGCGTTGAGTCCCCCCTAGCGGAGCTACGGACCCAGTACTTC.

Here the CDR3 DNA reads TGTGCCTGGAGTACCTCCAGCGTTTCTAGAAACACCATATATTTT. The encoded protein is CAWSTSSVSRNTIYF. V and J are TRBV30 and TRBJ1-3; unclear D gene. The ends were cut back, 2 bases at V and 5 bases at J, with 16 bases in the middle. The germline CDR1 and CDR2 sequences are GTSNPN and SVGIG (reference sequence). The CDR3 contains 15 residues.

This sequence joins TRBV10-3 and TRBJ1-1; a possible D gene is TRBD1 (6 bases). This CDR3 has 14 amino acids. CDR1 and CDR2 from the germline V gene are ENHRY and SYGVKD. V was pared by 6 bases and J by 0 bases, with 11 bases between. CDR3 protein: CAIRRTAMNTEAFF. CDR3 sequence (DNA): TGTGCCATCAGGAGGACAGCTATGAACACTGAAGCTTTCTTT.

The rearrangement joins TRBV5-6 to TRBJ1-6, with unresolved D. Trimming shortened V by 1 base and J by 8 bases, and 13 bases separated the two germline ends. Germline V gene lookup returns CDR1 SGHDT and CDR2 YYEEEE. CDR3 length: 15 residues. CDR3 in amino acids: CASSLSPTGYSPLHF. The CDR3 DNA is TGTGCCAGCAGCTTGTCCCCCACCGGGTATTCACCCCTCCACTTT.

The CDR3 sequence: CASSARFSAGGFDTQYF. CDR3 DNA sequence: TGTGCCAGCAGCGCCCGGTTTAGCGCGGGGGGCTTCGATACGCAGTATTTT. V usage is TRBV9 and J usage is TRBJ2-3, with TRBD2 matching 8 bases. V dropped 3 bases and J dropped 6; count of bases not matched to a gene: 15. The CDR3 length is 17 residues. Germline CDR1 is SGDLS and CDR2 is YYNGEE. Filled out from reference TRBV9 and TRBJ2-3, the complete variable domain reads DSGVTQTPKHLITATGQRVTLRCSPRSGDLSVYWYQQSLDQGLQFLIQYYNGEERAKGNILERFSAQQFPDLHSELNLSSLELGDSALYFCASSARFSAGGFDTQYFGPGTRLTVL.

The J gene is TRBJ1-1, the V gene TRBV10-1; D possibly corresponds to TRBD1 (5 bases). Germline CDR1 WNHNN, CDR2 SYGVQD (reference sequence). The CDR3 is made up of 14 amino acids. With 6 bases removed from V and 5 bases from J, the gap between germline ends came to 16 bases. CDR3 protein: CASRPGGHGTEAFF. The CDR3 nucleotides read TGCGCCAGCAGGCCCGGAGGACACGGGACTGAAGCTTTCTTT.

This clone was observed a handful of times. The chain joins TRBV7-8 to TRBJ1-2; D might be TRBD1 (6 bases). Germline CDR1 is SGHVS and CDR2 is FQNEAQ. Deletions cut 1 base from V and 6 bases from J, with 15 bases between. The CDR3 totals 15 residues. The CDR3, as DNA: TGTGCCAGCAGCTTAGGATGGGGGGCGGTCAATGGCTACACCTTC. This translates into CASSLGWGAVNGYTF.

DNA for the CDR3: TGCGCCAGCAGCTCGAGCGGGGGGGGCTACAATGAGCAGTTCTTC. Its protein product is CASSSSGGGYNEQFF. The V gene is TRBV4-1, the J gene TRBJ2-1; 10 bases match TRBD2. V dropped 5 bases and J dropped 3; count of bases not matched to a gene: 4. The CDR3 has 15 amino acids. CDR1 and CDR2 from the germline V gene are MGHRA and YSYEKL.

This sequence joins TRBV25-1 and TRBJ2-5; 11 bases line up with TRBD1. The CDR3 is 14 residues long. J was trimmed by 3 bases and V by 7 bases; bases with no gene match: 4. The V gene's germline CDR1 is MGHDK and CDR2 SYGVNS. The CDR3 is CASIPGQGEETQYF. In nucleotides, the CDR3 is TGTGCCAGCATCCCGGGACAGGGGGAAGAGACCCAGTACTTC.

This chain connects TRBV6-5 to TRBJ1-6; possibly TRBD1 for D (6 bases). The length of the CDR3 is 13 residues. Germline V lookup: CDR1 MNHEY, CDR2 SVGAGI. V lost 5 bases, J lost 10 bases, and 12 bases lay in between. As DNA, the CDR3 is TGTGCCAGCAGTCCACAGGGTGAATCACCCCTCCACTTT. Protein sequence: CASSPQGESPLHF.

The CDR3 DNA reads TGTGCCAGCAGCCCGCTAGGACAGGGCCTAAGCAATCAGCCCCAGCATTTT. Encoded protein: CASSPLGQGLSNQPQHF. This chain connects TRBV5-5 to TRBJ1-5, with 8 positions matching TRBD1. This CDR3 is 17 amino acids long. CDR1 is SGHKS and CDR2 is YYEKEE in the germline V gene (reference sequence). Trimming removed 4 bases from V and 1 base from J; junction bases left unmatched: 10. Full variable domain (remainder filled in from reference TRBV5-5 and TRBJ1-5): DAGVTQSPTHLIKTRGQQVTLRCSPISGHKSVSWYQQVLGQGPQFIFQYYEKEERGRGNFPDRFSARQFPNYSSELNVNALLLGDSALYLCASSPLGQGLSNQPQHFGDGTRLSIL.

The rearrangement joins TRBV6-5 to TRBJ1-6; 11 nucleotides align to TRBD1. Looked up from germline, CDR1 is MNHEY and CDR2 is SVGAGI. Trimming cost V 2 bases and J 7 bases; bases outside gene matches: 4. This CDR3 has 16 amino acids. This CDR3 is CASSYQGQGVNSPLHF. For the CDR3, the DNA is TGTGCCAGCAGTTACCAGGGACAGGGGGTAAATTCACCCCTCCACTTT.

This chain connects TRBV7-3 to TRBJ2-3; no definite D call. The ends were cut back, 3 bases at V and 2 bases at J, with 12 bases in the middle. The V gene's germline CDR1 is SGHTA and CDR2 FQGTGA. The CDR3 is made up of 15 amino acids. CDR3 protein: CASSFNSLATDTQYF. The CDR3 nucleotides read TGTGCCAGCAGCTTTAATTCCCTTGCCACAGATACGCAGTATTTT.

V is TRBV10-3 and J is TRBJ2-1; 7 bases match TRBD2. Germline V gene lookup returns CDR1 ENHRY and CDR2 SYGVKD. The J segment lost 0 bases and the V segment lost 4 bases, leaving 6 bases of the junction unmatched. CDR3 length: 16 amino acids. The CDR3 DNA reads as TGTGCCATCAGTGGGAGAGCGGGGAGCTCCTACAATGAGCAGTTCTTC. Protein product: CAISGRAGSSYNEQFF.

The chain couples TRBV28 to TRBJ1-2, with a tentative D call TRBD1 (6 bases). The CDR3 sequence is 12 residues long. Between the trimmed V and J ends, which lost 8 bases and 2 bases, there was a span of 9 bases. Germline values: CDR1 MDHEN, CDR2 SYDVKM. CDR3 sequence: CASGGLNYGYTF. DNA of the CDR3: TGTGCCAGCGGGGGCCTGAACTATGGCTACACCTTC.

V is TRBV6-6 and J is TRBJ2-7; TRBD2 agrees at 10 bases. Germline loops: CDR1 MNHNY, CDR2 SVGAGI (reference sequence). The trim removed 6 bases at V and 0 bases at J, leaving 2 bases unmatched. This CDR3 comprises 14 residues. This chain's CDR3 is CASRAGGSSYEQYV. As DNA, the CDR3 is TGTGCCAGCAGAGCGGGAGGGAGCTCCTACGAGCAGTACGTC.

This rearrangement joins TRBV6-6 to TRBJ1-6; no definite D call. The CDR3 is 12 residues long. Germline V CDR1 and CDR2: MNHNY, SVGAGI (reference sequence). The V end lost 5 bases, the J end lost 10 bases, and 9 bases lay between the germline ends. As DNA, the CDR3 is TGTGCCAGCAGTCCTATTAGATCACCCCTCCACTTT. This translates into CASSPIRSPLHF.

This clone showed up just a few times. The chain recombines TRBV7-9 with TRBJ1-2; D gene unclear. Trimming took 4 bases from V and 7 from J, leaving 7 bases between them. This CDR3 is built from 11 residues. The V gene's germline CDR1 is SEHNR and CDR2 FQNEAQ (reference sequence). CDR3 nucleotides: TGTGCCAGCAGCTCCCTGGGTGGCTACACCTTC. Protein sequence: CASSSLGGYTF.

The chain recombines TRBV7-6 with TRBJ2-2; 8 bases agree with TRBD1. Germline CDR1 SGHVS, CDR2 FNYEAQ. The CDR3 is made up of 16 amino acids. Unmatched junction bases numbered 5, after V lost 5 bases and J lost 0 bases. The CDR3 coding sequence is TGTGCCAGCAGCCAAAGACAGGGGACGAACACCGGGGAGCTGTTTTTT. Translation: CASSQRQGTNTGELFF. Supplemented by reference TRBV7-6 and TRBJ2-2, the full variable domain reads GAGVSQSPRYKVTKRGQDVALRCDPISGHVSLYWYRQALGQGPEFLTYFNYEAQQDKSGLPNDRFSAERPEGSISTLTIQRTEQRDSAMYRCASSQRQGTNTGELFFGEGSRLTVL.

The gene calls are TRBV5-5 and TRBJ1-2; 7 bases are shared with TRBD1. The CDR3 totals 14 residues. V shed 4 bases, J shed 8 bases, and the junction held 11 bases outside the gene matches. The germline CDR1 and CDR2 sequences are SGHKS and YYEKEE (reference sequence). The CDR3: CASSTRRDSRGYTF. DNA of the CDR3: TGTGCCAGCAGCACACGCCGGGACAGTCGAGGCTACACCTTC.

This chain connects TRBV28 to TRBJ2-7; 9 bases agree with TRBD1. This CDR3 is built from 15 residues. V lost 5 bases, J lost 2 bases, and 7 bases stayed unmatched. Germline loops: CDR1 MDHEN, CDR2 SYDVKM. The CDR3 DNA is TGTGCCAGCAGTAGACGGGACAGGGCCCCCTACGAGCAGTACGTC. Translated, it gives CASSRRDRAPYEQYV.